One sample yielded the 19 T cell receptor beta chains listed below, sequenced in a study of Ad26.COV2.S vaccination and SARS-CoV-2 variants. Treatment here: 19 received Ad26.COV2.S at low or high dose, single or two shots; five or six received placebo; per-sample allocation not given. The investigators took samples on day 63 after the first vaccine or placebo injection. Produced via immunoSEQ multiplex PCR; TCRdb's table is partial and in-frame only. This table holds over 450,000 clones, 80% to 90% found once. The material was peripheral blood, obtained in a trial of Ad26.COV2.S vaccine versus placebo. The source of these receptors is a person between 18 and 65 years old who received the Ad26.COV2.S COVID-19 vaccine or a placebo.

The chain couples TRBV19 to TRBJ1-5; D is ambiguous. The germline CDR1 and CDR2 sequences are LNHDA and SQIVND (reference sequence). This CDR3 is 15 amino acids long. V lost 1 base, J lost 0 bases, and 7 bases lay in between. The DNA of the CDR3 is TGTGCCAGTAGTATAGTGTCCCGTAGCAATCAGCCCCAGCATTTT. This sequence encodes CASSIVSRSNQPQHF.

The chain recombines TRBV12-3 or TRBV12-4 with TRBJ1-6; TRBD1 is a possible D gene (5 bases). Trimming left V 7 bases short and J 5 bases short, with 9 bases between. The CDR3 length is 13 residues. The CDR3 here is CASKGLNNSPLHF. CDR3 sequence (DNA): TGTGCCAGCAAGGGACTAAATAATTCACCCCTCCACTTT.

The table lists this clone with a count of one. V gene TRBV21-1 combines with J gene TRBJ2-5; TRBD1 is the table's D call, not checked against the DNA. TRBV21-1 counts as a pseudogene. This CDR3 is built from 18 residues. The CDR3, as DNA: TGTGCCAGCAGCAAAGAAGGCCCCCAACAGGAAGGCCAAGAGACCCAGTACTTC. The encoded protein is CASSKEGPQQEGQETQYF.

This clone was counted once. V and J are TRBV30 and TRBJ1-1; maybe TRBD1 (5 bases). This CDR3 has 15 amino acids. The V and J ends lost 2 bases and 6 bases respectively, with 19 bases between them. The germline V gene encodes CDR1 GTSNPN and CDR2 SVGIG (reference sequence). CDR3 coding DNA: TGTGCCTGGAGTCGGTTAGGTTCCGGGGCTGCTGAAGCTTTCTTT. This sequence encodes CAWSRLGSGAAEAFF.

The V gene is TRBV7-6, the J gene TRBJ1-1, with D possibly TRBD1 on 6 matching bases. This CDR3 is built from 15 residues. CDR1 is SGHVS, CDR2 FNYEAQ, per germline. V was trimmed by 5 bases and J by 3 bases, leaving 16 bases between them. The CDR3 spells CASSRGGGSDTEAFF. CDR3 DNA: TGTGCCAGCAGCCGAGGGGGAGGGTCGGACACTGAAGCTTTCTTT.

The rearrangement uses TRBV4-1 and TRBJ2-7; the D gene is possibly TRBD1 (6 bases). V shed 4 bases and J shed 0 bases, with 16 bases lying between them. From germline, CDR1 is MGHRA and CDR2 YSYEKL. CDR3 length: 16 residues. The CDR3 DNA is TGCGCCAGCAGCCCCGATACGGGACACAACTCCTACGAGCAGTACTTC. Protein: CASSPDTGHNSYEQYF.

CDR3: CASSQRKVSPLHF. In DNA form, the CDR3 reads TGTGCCAGCAGCCAGCGGAAGGTTTCACCCCTCCACTTT. The chain carries TRBV4-2 and TRBJ1-6; no reliable D call. Germline loops: CDR1 LGHNA, CDR2 YNFKEQ. The CDR3 is 13 residues long. V was cut by 3 bases and J by 9 bases, with 9 bases left in between.

The chain employs TRBV6-5 and TRBJ2-5; perhaps TRBD1 as D (6 bases). The CDR3 length is 14 residues. V was pared by 0 bases and J by 9 bases, with 14 bases between. The germline gives CDR1 MNHEY, CDR2 SVGAGI. Here the CDR3 reads CASSYSRSQGSQYF. Written as DNA, the CDR3 is TGTGCCAGCAGTTACTCGAGATCCCAGGGGTCCCAGTACTTC.

V and J are TRBV5-8 and TRBJ2-1; D is unclear. The CDR3 extends over 12 amino acids. Germline CDR1 and CDR2: SGHTS and YDEGEE. V was trimmed by 3 bases and J by 9 bases, leaving 10 bases between them. The CDR3 spells CASSWELGEQFF. In DNA form, the CDR3 reads TGTGCCAGCAGCTGGGAACTCGGTGAGCAGTTCTTC. The full variable domain, rest sourced from reference TRBV5-8 and TRBJ2-1, is EAGVTQSPTHLIKTRGQQATLRCSPISGHTSVYWYQQALGLGLQFLLWYDEGEERNRGNFPPRFSGRQFPNYSSELNVNALELEDSALYLCASSWELGEQFFGPGTRLTVL.

The chain joins TRBV4-1 to TRBJ1-2; D gene unclear. V dropped 5 bases and J dropped 1 base, with 11 bases sitting between them. This CDR3 comprises 14 residues. The germline V gene encodes CDR1 MGHRA and CDR2 YSYEKL. The DNA for the CDR3 is TGCGCCAGCAGCTACCCAGGCCGTAACTATGGCTACACCTTC. This sequence encodes CASSYPGRNYGYTF.

The chain is built from TRBV27 and TRBJ2-6; TRBD1 agrees at 9 bases. CDR3 size: 20 residues. In germline, CDR1 is MNHEY, CDR2 SMNVEV (reference sequence). V trimming: 5 bases; J trimming: 0 bases; junction bases outside the gene matches: 14. Written as DNA, the CDR3 is TGTGCCAGCAGTCTAAGGACAGGGGAAGCCTTTACCTCTGGGGCCAACGTCCTGACTTTC. Encoded protein: CASSLRTGEAFTSGANVLTF. The variable domain in full, with the rest retrieved from reference TRBV27 and TRBJ2-6, is EAQVTQNPRYLITVTGKKLTVTCSQNMNHEYMSWYRQDPGLGLRQIYYSMNVEVTDKGDVPEGYKVSRKEKRNFPLILESPSPNQTSLYFCASSLRTGEAFTSGANVLTFGAGSRLTVL.

This rearrangement joins TRBV5-1 to TRBJ2-3; 10 bases fit TRBD2. The germline gives CDR1 SGHRS, CDR2 YFSETQ. CDR3 length: 17 amino acids. Trimming took 0 bases from V and 0 from J; bases not matched to a gene: 4. The CDR3 sequence: CASSLGGLAPSTDTQYF. CDR3 sequence (DNA): TGCGCCAGCAGCTTGGGGGGACTAGCGCCAAGCACAGATACGCAGTATTTT.

The V call is TRBV2, the J call TRBJ1-1; a possible D gene is TRBD1 (5 bases). This CDR3 has 14 residues. The germline CDR1 and CDR2 sequences are SNHLY and FYNNEI. Trimming shortened V by 6 bases and J by 1 base, and 12 bases separated the two germline ends. CDR3 residues: CASRARGGNTEAFF. For the CDR3, the DNA is TGTGCCAGCAGGGCCCGGGGGGGGAACACTGAAGCTTTCTTT.

The chain couples TRBV7-9 to TRBJ2-1; perhaps TRBD2 as D (5 bases). Trimming stripped 0 bases from V and 7 bases from J, with 16 bases between. Germline V gene lookup returns CDR1 SEHNR and CDR2 FQNEAQ (reference sequence). The CDR3 is 16 amino acids. The CDR3 DNA sequence: TGTGCCAGCAGCTTAGCGGGCGGCCCGGGGTCTAATGAGCAGTTCTTC. It encodes CASSLAGGPGSNEQFF. Combining the CDR3 with reference TRBV7-9 and TRBJ2-1 gives the whole variable domain DTGVSQNPRHKITKRGQNVTFRCDPISEHNRLYWYRQTLGQGPEFLTYFQNEAQLEKSRLLSDRFSAERPKGSFSTLEIQRTEQGDSAMYLCASSLAGGPGSNEQFFGPGTRLTVL.

The DNA for the CDR3 is TGTGCCAGCAGCAACATAGGGGTGGGCTCCGCCTACGAGCAGTACTTC. It codes for CASSNIGVGSAYEQYF. The gene calls are TRBV13 and TRBJ2-7, with D possibly being TRBD1 (5 bases). Germline CDR1 and CDR2: PRHDT and FYEKMQ (reference sequence). Trimming left V 5 bases short and J 2 bases short, with 19 bases between. The CDR3 covers 16 residues.

The rearrangement uses TRBV19 and TRBJ1-1; TRBD1 matches at 11 bases. This CDR3 is built from 14 residues. The J segment lost 4 bases and the V segment lost 5 bases, leaving 3 bases of the junction unmatched. Germline values: CDR1 LNHDA, CDR2 SQIVND (reference sequence). The CDR3 spells CASSPGTGGTEAFF. The CDR3 nucleotides read TGTGCCAGTAGTCCCGGGACAGGGGGCACTGAAGCTTTCTTT.

The chain couples TRBV11-2 to TRBJ1-3; D is unresolved. Germline V gives CDR1 SGHAT, CDR2 FQNNGV. V was cut by 4 bases and J by 5 bases, with 9 bases left in between. The CDR3 has 13 residues. CDR3 sequence reads: CASSSSDRNTIYF. CDR3 nucleotide sequence: TGTGCCAGCAGCTCATCTGATCGAAACACCATATATTTT.

The chain uses TRBV3-1 (or the pseudogene TRBV3-2) and TRBJ2-4, with 11 positions matching TRBD2. Per the germline V gene, CDR1 is LGHDT and CDR2 is YNNKEL (reference sequence). The CDR3 has 20 amino acids. The trim removed 0 bases at V and 2 bases at J, leaving 12 bases unmatched. This CDR3 is CASSQDLNSGRAISKNIQYF. The CDR3 DNA is TGTGCCAGCAGCCAAGATTTGAATAGCGGGAGGGCCATATCCAAAAACATTCAGTACTTC.

The rearrangement uses TRBV19 and TRBJ2-1; D is perhaps TRBD1 (5 bases). CDR3 length: 13 amino acids. The germline gives CDR1 LNHDA, CDR2 SQIVND (reference sequence). Between the trimmed V and J ends, which lost 1 base and 9 bases, there was a span of 10 bases. The CDR3 nucleotides read TGTGCCAGTAGTATAGGTTGGGGCACTGAGCAGTTCTTC. Translated: CASSIGWGTEQFF.